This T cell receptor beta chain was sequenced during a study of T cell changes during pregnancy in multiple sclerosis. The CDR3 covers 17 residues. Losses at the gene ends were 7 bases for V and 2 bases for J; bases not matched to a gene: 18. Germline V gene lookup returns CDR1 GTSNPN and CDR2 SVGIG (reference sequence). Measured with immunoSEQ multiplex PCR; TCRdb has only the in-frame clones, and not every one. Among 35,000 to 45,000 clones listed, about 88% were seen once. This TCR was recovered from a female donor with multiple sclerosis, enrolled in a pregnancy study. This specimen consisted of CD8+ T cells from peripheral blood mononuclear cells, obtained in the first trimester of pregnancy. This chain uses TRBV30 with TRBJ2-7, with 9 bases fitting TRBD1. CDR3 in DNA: TGTGCCTTGGATGGGACAGGGAAGTTGACCCCCGCCTACGAGCAGTACTTC. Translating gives CALDGTGKLTPAYEQYF.